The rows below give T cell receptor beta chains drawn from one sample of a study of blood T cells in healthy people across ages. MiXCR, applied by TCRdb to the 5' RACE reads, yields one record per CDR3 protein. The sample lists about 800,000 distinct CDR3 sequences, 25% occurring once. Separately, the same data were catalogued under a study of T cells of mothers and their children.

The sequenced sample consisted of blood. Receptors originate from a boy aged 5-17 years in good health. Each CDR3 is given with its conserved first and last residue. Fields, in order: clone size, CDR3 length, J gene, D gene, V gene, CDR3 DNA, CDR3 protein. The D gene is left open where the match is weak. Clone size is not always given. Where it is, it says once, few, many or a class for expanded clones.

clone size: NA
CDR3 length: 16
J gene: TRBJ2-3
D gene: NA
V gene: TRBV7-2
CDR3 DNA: TGTGCCAGCAGCTTAGTCTGGGACTCCAAGGGAGATACGCAGTATTTT
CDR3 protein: CASSLVWDSKGDTQYF

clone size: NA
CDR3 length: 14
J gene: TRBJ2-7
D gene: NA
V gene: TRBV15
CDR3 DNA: TGTGCCACCAGCAGAGATCGAGTCCAAGAGACTCAGTACTTC
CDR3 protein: CATSRDRVQETQYF

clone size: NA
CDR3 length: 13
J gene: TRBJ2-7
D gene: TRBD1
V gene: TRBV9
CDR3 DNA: TGTGCCAGCAGCATCGGACAGGTTGGCGAGCAGTACTTC
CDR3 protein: CASSIGQVGEQYF

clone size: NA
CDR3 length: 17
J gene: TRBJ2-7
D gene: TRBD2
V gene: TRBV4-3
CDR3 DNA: TGCGCCAGCAGCCAGGGACTAGCGGGCAGACTCCCCTACGAGCAGTACTTC
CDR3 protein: CASSQGLAGRLPYEQYF

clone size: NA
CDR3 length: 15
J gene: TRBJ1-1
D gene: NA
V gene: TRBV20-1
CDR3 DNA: TGCAGTGCTAGATCAGTGGACAAGGCGAACACTGAAGCTTTCTTT
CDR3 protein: CSARSVDKANTEAFF

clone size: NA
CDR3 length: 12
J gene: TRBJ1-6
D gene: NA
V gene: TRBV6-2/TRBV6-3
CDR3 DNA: TGTGCCAGCGGCAGGGGACATTCACCCCTCCACTTT
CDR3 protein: CASGRGHSPLHF

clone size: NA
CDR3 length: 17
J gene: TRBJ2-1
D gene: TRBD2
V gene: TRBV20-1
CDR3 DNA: TGCAGTGCGAGTACGGGACTAGCGGGGGGTTTTTACAATGAGCAGTTCTTC
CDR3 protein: CSASTGLAGGFYNEQFF

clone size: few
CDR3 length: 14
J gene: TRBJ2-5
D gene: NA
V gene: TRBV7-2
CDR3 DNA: TGTGCCAGCAGGGTGCCAGGGGCCGGAGAGACCCAGTACTTC
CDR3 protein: CASRVPGAGETQYF

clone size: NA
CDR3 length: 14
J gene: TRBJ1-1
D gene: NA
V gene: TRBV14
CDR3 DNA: TGTGCCAGCAGCCCCTTTTGGGGGGACACTGAAGCTTTCTTT
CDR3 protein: CASSPFWGDTEAFF

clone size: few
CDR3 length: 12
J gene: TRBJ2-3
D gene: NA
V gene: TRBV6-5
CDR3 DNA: TGTGCCAGCAAAACGTTCACAGATACGCAGTATTTT
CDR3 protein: CASKTFTDTQYF

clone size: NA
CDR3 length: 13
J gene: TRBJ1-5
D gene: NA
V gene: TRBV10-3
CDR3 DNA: TGTGCCATCAGTGCAGGGAACAATCAGCCCCAGCATTTT
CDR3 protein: CAISAGNNQPQHF

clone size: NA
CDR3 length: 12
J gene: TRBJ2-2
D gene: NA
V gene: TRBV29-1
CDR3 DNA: TGCAGCGTAAAGGGGATTACCGGGGAGCTGTTTTTT
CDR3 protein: CSVKGITGELFF

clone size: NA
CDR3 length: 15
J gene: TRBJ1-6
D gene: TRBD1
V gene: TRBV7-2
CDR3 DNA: TGTGCCAGCAGCCAAGGACAGGGAGGGAATTCACCCCTCCACTTT
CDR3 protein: CASSQGQGGNSPLHF

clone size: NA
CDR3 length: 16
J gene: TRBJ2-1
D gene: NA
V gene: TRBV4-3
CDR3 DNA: TGCGCCAGCAGCCAAGAGAGTGGGACGGACTACAATGAGCAGTTCTTC
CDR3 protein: CASSQESGTDYNEQFF

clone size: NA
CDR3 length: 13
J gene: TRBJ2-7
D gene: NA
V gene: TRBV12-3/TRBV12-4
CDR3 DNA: TGTGCCAGCAGTTTAACAGCTCCCTACGAGCAGTACTTC
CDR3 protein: CASSLTAPYEQYF

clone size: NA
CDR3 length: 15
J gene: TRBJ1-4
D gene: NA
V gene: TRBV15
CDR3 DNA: TGTGCCACCAGCAGAGCTCCCAGGGGAGATGAAAAACTGTTTTTT
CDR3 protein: CATSRAPRGDEKLFF

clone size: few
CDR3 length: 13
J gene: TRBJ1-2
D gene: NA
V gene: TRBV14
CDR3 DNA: TGTGCCAGCAGCCGCCTAGGGACGGGTGGCTACACCTTC
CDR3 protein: CASSRLGTGGYTF

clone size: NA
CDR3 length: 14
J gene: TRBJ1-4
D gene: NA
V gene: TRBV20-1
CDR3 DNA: TGCAGTGCTAGAGATGGAAACCCTAATGAAAAACTGTTTTTT
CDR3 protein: CSARDGNPNEKLFF

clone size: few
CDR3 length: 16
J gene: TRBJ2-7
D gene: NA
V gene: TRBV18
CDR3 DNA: TGTGCCAGCTCACGCCTAACAGGGTCTAATCGGAACGAGCAGTACTTC
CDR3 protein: CASSRLTGSNRNEQYF

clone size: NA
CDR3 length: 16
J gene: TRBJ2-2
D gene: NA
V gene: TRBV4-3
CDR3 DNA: TGCGCCAGCAGCCAAGTTTGGGGAATAGTTACCGGGGAGCTGTTTTTT
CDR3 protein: CASSQVWGIVTGELFF

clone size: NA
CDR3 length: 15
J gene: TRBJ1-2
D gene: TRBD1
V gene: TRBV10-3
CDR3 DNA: TGTGCCTCATCAAGGGCGGGACAGGGATCCCATGGCTACACCTTC
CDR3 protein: CASSRAGQGSHGYTF

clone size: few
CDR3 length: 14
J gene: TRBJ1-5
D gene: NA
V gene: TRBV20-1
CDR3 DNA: TGCAGTGCTGCCGGTAGGGTAAGCAATCAGCCCCAGCATTTT
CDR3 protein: CSAAGRVSNQPQHF

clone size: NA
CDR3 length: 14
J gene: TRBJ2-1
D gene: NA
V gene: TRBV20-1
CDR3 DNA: TGCAGTTCCCCAGACCCCGGACAGCACAATGAGCAGTTCTTC
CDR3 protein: CSSPDPGQHNEQFF

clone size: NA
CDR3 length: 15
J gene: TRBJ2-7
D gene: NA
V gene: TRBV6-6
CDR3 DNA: TGTGCCAGCAGTTACGACGCAGGGGCTGGATACGAGCAGTACTTC
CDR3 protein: CASSYDAGAGYEQYF

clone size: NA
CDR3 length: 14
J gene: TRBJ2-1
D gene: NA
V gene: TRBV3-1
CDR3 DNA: TGTGCCAGCAGCCAAGAACCTAGCGTAGGTGAGCAGTTCTTC
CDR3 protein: CASSQEPSVGEQFF

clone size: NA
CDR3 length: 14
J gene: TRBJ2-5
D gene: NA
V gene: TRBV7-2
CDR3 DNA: TGTGCCAGCAGCCGAATCGGTAGGACAGAGACCCAGTACTTC
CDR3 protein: CASSRIGRTETQYF

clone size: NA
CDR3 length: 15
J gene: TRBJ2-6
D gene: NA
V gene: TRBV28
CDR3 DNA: TGTGCCAGCAGATCCGAACCCTCTGGGGCCAACGTCCTGACTTTC
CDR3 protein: CASRSEPSGANVLTF

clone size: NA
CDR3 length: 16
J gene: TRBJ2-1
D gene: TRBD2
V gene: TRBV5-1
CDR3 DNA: TGCGCCAGCAGCTCCTCTAGCGGGGGAGCTTACAATGAGCAGTTCTTC
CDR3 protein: CASSSSSGGAYNEQFF

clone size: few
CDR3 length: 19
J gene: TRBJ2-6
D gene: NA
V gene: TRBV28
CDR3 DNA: TGTGCCAGCAGCCCTCCCGGGGGCCGACCCCTCTCTGGGGCCAACGTCCTGACTTTC
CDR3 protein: CASSPPGGRPLSGANVLTF